The 25 T cell receptor beta chains below were found in one sample sequenced in a study of regulatory T cells in long-lasting Graves disease. Libraries of TCR beta came from iRepertoire HTBI primers plus Arm-PCR of CDR3 regions. TCRdb processed the multiplex PCR reads anew with MiXCR; each CDR3 protein has one entry. The sample has about 620,000 distinct CDR3 sequences; roughly 16% are singletons. Indicated time point: newly diagnosed GD, antithyroid drugs for less than 3 months. RNA isolated from PBMCs was used to make the TCR library. This sample also appeared in a second study, on T cells in Graves' hyperthyroidism and ophthalmopathy.

The source material was peripheral blood mononuclear cells (PBMCs), sampled at new diagnosis, from a patient treated with antithyroid drugs. The receptors derive from a young woman with Graves disease.

The gene calls are TRBV27 and TRBJ2-3; 9 bases align to TRBD2. The tail of the sequence fits TRBJ2-5 better, so the J call may be wrong. This CDR3 is built from 13 residues. Germline V gives CDR1 MNHEY, CDR2 SMNVEV (reference sequence). The CDR3 protein is CASGPAGGETQYF. CDR3 bases: TGTGCCAGCGGGCCAGCGGGGGGAGAGACCCAGTACTTC.

This clonotype was found a few times. The chain couples TRBV13 to TRBJ2-7, with D uncertain. From germline, CDR1 is PRHDT and CDR2 FYEKMQ (reference sequence). Trimming removed 0 bases at V and 1 base at J, with 13 bases between. The CDR3 runs to 16 residues. This CDR3 is CASSLGPGVRSYEQYF. In DNA, the CDR3 is TGTGCCAGCAGCTTAGGCCCCGGAGTACGGTCCTACGAGCAGTACTTC.

V is TRBV12-3 or TRBV12-4 and J is TRBJ2-5; unclear D gene. This CDR3 spans 14 amino acids. The germline V and J ends were trimmed by 1 base and 0 bases, with 6 bases remaining between them. For the CDR3, the DNA is TGTGCCAGCAGTTTAGTCAGCCACCAAGAGACCCAGTACTTC. As protein: CASSLVSHQETQYF.

This clonotype showed up just a few times. The chain carries TRBV9 and TRBJ2-1; D ambiguous. Germline V gene sequence: CDR1 SGDLS, CDR2 YYNGEE. The CDR3 has 12 residues. The V end lost 7 bases, the J end lost 8 bases, and 13 bases lay between the germline ends. CDR3 region: CASSTLRDEQFF. For the CDR3, the DNA is TGTGCCAGCTCTACCCTAAGGGATGAGCAGTTCTTC.

This chain uses TRBV18 with TRBJ2-7; TRBD2 aligns across 12 bases. Germline CDR1 KGHSH, CDR2 LQKENI. The junction had 5 bases not matched to a gene; V was cut back by 0 bases and J by 5 bases. The CDR3 loop spans 16 amino acids. The DNA for the CDR3 is TGTGCCAGCTCACCACCGACTAGCGGGAGAACCCACGAGCAGTACTTC. Its translation: CASSPPTSGRTHEQYF.

This sequence joins TRBV27 and TRBJ1-2; TRBD1 is a possible D gene (5 bases). This CDR3 region has 12 residues. V lost 6 bases, J lost 4 bases, and 9 bases lay in between. Germline V gene sequence: CDR1 MNHEY, CDR2 SMNVEV (reference sequence). CDR3 loop: CASRGPGYGYTF. In DNA, the CDR3 is TGTGCCAGCAGGGGGCCGGGCTATGGCTACACCTTC.

The chain uses TRBV7-8 and TRBJ2-2; TRBD2 matches at 12 bases. After removal of 1 base from V and 6 bases from J, the junction contained 6 bases not matched to a gene. The CDR3 runs 17 residues. Per germline, CDR1 SGHVS and CDR2 FQNEAQ. This CDR3 is CASSLVSLAGGPGELFF. CDR3 sequence (DNA): TGTGCCAGCAGCTTAGTCTCGCTAGCGGGAGGGCCCGGGGAGCTGTTTTTT.

The chain combines TRBV28 with TRBJ2-1; 8 positions agree with TRBD2. The CDR3 runs 13 residues. V gave up 6 bases and J gave up 15 bases; unmatched junction bases: 13. Germline lookup yields CDR1 MDHEN and CDR2 SYDVKM. This CDR3 is CASSLQGGRIWFF. The CDR3 nucleotides are TGTGCCAGCAGCTTACAGGGCGGGAGGATATGGTTCTTC.

This clonotype was counted ten times or more. The V gene is TRBV28, the J gene TRBJ2-5; D is possibly TRBD1 (6 bases). This CDR3 spans 13 amino acids. V was clipped by 4 bases and J by 2 bases, with 8 bases between them. CDR1 is MDHEN, CDR2 SYDVKM, per germline. CDR3 DNA: TGTGCCAGCAGTTCCGGACAGCAAGAGACCCAGTACTTC. Its translation is CASSSGQQETQYF.

A few counts support this clonotype. DNA for the CDR3: TGCGCCAGCCACTCGCGGGAGCGGGATACGCAGTATTTT. Protein: CASHSRERDTQYF. The V gene is TRBV5-1, the J gene TRBJ2-3; 7 positions match TRBD2. V gave up 7 bases and J gave up 6 bases; unmatched junction bases: 8. Looked up from germline, CDR1 is SGHRS and CDR2 is YFSETQ. The length of the CDR3 is 13 residues.

This clonotype was found many times. The chain combines TRBV28 with TRBJ2-7; TRBD2 might be the D (6 bases). Trimming removed 8 bases at V and 6 bases at J, with 23 bases between. Germline lookup yields CDR1 MDHEN and CDR2 SYDVKM. The CDR3 is 15 residues long. The CDR3 reads CASETPGTDPLEQYF. DNA of the CDR3: TGTGCCAGCGAAACCCCCGGGACTGATCCCCTCGAGCAGTACTTC.

This clonotype has more than one count but fewer than ten. This chain links TRBV6-1 with TRBJ1-5; 9 bases fit TRBD1. From germline, CDR1 is MNHNS and CDR2 SASEGT. The V and J ends lost 5 bases and 3 bases, in that order; junction bases with no gene match: 5. The CDR3 spans 15 residues. The DNA for the CDR3 is TGTGCCAGCAGTCGACGGGACAGGGCCAATCAGCCCCAGCATTTT. This sequence encodes CASSRRDRANQPQHF.

This clonotype turned up a few times. The V and J genes are TRBV28 and TRBJ1-2; maybe TRBD1 (5 bases). Trimming stripped 6 bases from V and 2 bases from J, with 16 bases between. The CDR3 is 15 residues long. The germline gives CDR1 MDHEN, CDR2 SYDVKM. CDR3 sequence reads: CASRAPASGNYGYTF. CDR3 in DNA: TGTGCCAGCAGAGCCCCGGCGTCAGGGAACTATGGCTACACCTTC.

The chain uses TRBV5-5 and TRBJ2-1; 7 bases line up with TRBD2. There are 16 residues in the CDR3. CDR1 is SGHKS and CDR2 is YYEKEE in the germline V gene (reference sequence). V lost 0 bases to trimming and J lost 4 bases; unmatched junction nucleotides: 7. The CDR3 nucleotides are TGTGCCAGCAGCTTGGTTAGCGGGCCCCCTTACAATGAGCAGTTCTTC. Its protein product is CASSLVSGPPYNEQFF.

This clonotype was counted between two and nine times. V gene TRBV7-6 combines with J gene TRBJ2-1; the match to TRBD2 covers 9 bases. The CDR3 runs to 14 residues. Germline assignment: CDR1 SGHVS and CDR2 FNYEAQ. With V trimmed by 6 bases and J by 7 bases, 7 bases remained unmatched. DNA for the CDR3: TGTGCCAGCAGAGCCGCGGGAGGGCCAAATGAGCAGTTCTTC. It is translated as CASRAAGGPNEQFF.

This clonotype has at least ten counts. The J gene is TRBJ1-1, the V gene TRBV29-1; no definite D call. Trimming left V 8 bases short and J 0 bases short, with 19 bases between. The CDR3 is 15 amino acids. The germline CDR1 and CDR2 sequences are SQVTM and ANQGSEA. DNA for the CDR3: TGCAGCTCCCGGAGGTCTCTGGTGCTGAACACTGAAGCTTTCTTT. The encoded protein is CSSRRSLVLNTEAFF.

This clonotype was recorded many times. The V gene is TRBV2, the J gene TRBJ2-1, with D possibly called TRBD1 or TRBD2 (6 bases each). V was shortened by 8 bases and J by 3 bases, with 17 bases between the two germline ends. The CDR3 is 15 amino acids. The germline gives CDR1 SNHLY, CDR2 FYNNEI. The CDR3 loop reads CASSWGAGYYNEQFF. The CDR3 DNA reads as TGTGCCAGCTCCTGGGGGGCGGGCTACTACAATGAGCAGTTCTTC.

On this clonotype: It may be a read error: a sequence one base away is much more abundant. The gene calls are TRBV27 and TRBJ2-3; D uncertain. The CDR3 length is 15 residues. Germline values: CDR1 MNHEY, CDR2 SMNVEV (reference sequence). V was trimmed by 5 bases and J by 0 bases, leaving 12 bases between them. CDR3 residues: CASSTFPPSTDTQYF. In DNA form, the CDR3 reads TGTGCCAGCAGTACCTTTCCACCTAGCACAGATACGCAGTATTTT.

The rearrangement joins TRBV11-1 to TRBJ2-3; either TRBD1 or TRBD2 may supply D (5 bases each). V was cut by 3 bases and J by 3 bases, with 13 bases left in between. Germline-derived CDR1 and CDR2 are SGHAT and FQDESV (reference sequence). The CDR3 is 15 amino acids. CDR3 bases: TGTGCCAGCAGCTTGACTCCGGGGCTGACAGATACGCAGTATTTT. Amino acid sequence: CASSLTPGLTDTQYF.

In this sample, this clonotype turned up many times. The rearrangement uses TRBV6-1 and TRBJ2-1, with a tentative D call TRBD1 (5 bases). The V gene's germline CDR1 is MNHNS and CDR2 SASEGT. V was trimmed by 6 bases and J by 7 bases, leaving 19 bases between them. This CDR3 has 15 residues. CDR3 sequence: CASSALDRKGNEQFF. The DNA of the CDR3 is TGTGCCAGCAGCGCATTAGACAGAAAGGGGAATGAGCAGTTCTTC.

Of note for this clonotype: Being one base from a much bigger clone, this may be a read error. This rearrangement joins TRBV6-2 or TRBV6-3 to TRBJ1-2, with unresolved D. The CDR3 has 14 residues. V was cut by 5 bases and J by 9 bases, with 19 bases left in between. The V gene's germline CDR1 is MNHEY and CDR2 SVGEGT. CDR3 nucleotide sequence: TGTGCCAGCAGTGACGTTCTTACCCTGGCCAGCTACACCTTC. Its protein product is CASSDVLTLASYTF.

In this sample, this clonotype turned up many times. The chain links TRBV15 to TRBJ2-7; 8 bases match TRBD1. V lost 4 bases, J lost 1 base, and 12 bases stayed unmatched. Germline assignment: CDR1 LNHNV and CDR2 YYDKDF (reference sequence). The CDR3 runs 17 residues. The DNA of the CDR3 is TGTGCCACCAGCATAGATCTGGCAGGGGGCCCTTCCTACGAGCAGTACTTC. Translated, it gives CATSIDLAGGPSYEQYF.

This chain uses TRBV29-1 with TRBJ2-5; 7 nucleotides align to TRBD2. Trimming removed 4 bases from V and 5 bases from J; junction bases left unmatched: 4. The CDR3 contains 12 residues. Germline values: CDR1 SQVTM, CDR2 ANQGSEA. In DNA form, the CDR3 reads TGCAGCGTTGGCGGGAGACGGGAGACCCAGTACTTC. Amino acid sequence: CSVGGRRETQYF.

The rearrangement links TRBV19 to TRBJ1-1; D might be TRBD1 (6 bases). Trimming stripped 4 bases from V and 11 bases from J, with 17 bases between. The CDR3 runs 13 residues. In germline, CDR1 is LNHDA, CDR2 SQIVND (reference sequence). DNA for the CDR3: TGTGCCAGTAGTAGCCAAGGGGGATCAGCGGCTTTCTTT. This codes for CASSSQGGSAAFF. The entire variable domain, with the rest obtained from reference TRBV19 and TRBJ1-1, is as follows: DGGITQSPKYLFRKEGQNVTLSCEQNLNHDAMYWYRQDPGQGLRLIYYSQIVNDFQKGDIAEGYSVSREKKESFPLTVTSAQKNPTAFYLCASSSQGGSAAFFGQGTRLTVV.

This clonotype has ten or more counts. The chain carries TRBV7-3 and TRBJ2-1; 8 nucleotides line up with TRBD2. The CDR3 sequence is 15 residues long. CDR1 and CDR2 from the germline V gene are SGHTA and FQGTGA. The junction had 6 bases not matched to a gene; V was cut back by 2 bases and J by 6 bases. As DNA, the CDR3 is TGTGCCAGCAGCTTACTAGCGGGCGAACCCAATGAGCAGTTCTTC. It yields the protein CASSLLAGEPNEQFF.